This T cell receptor beta chain was identified in a study of blood T cell repertoires in COVID-19. The overall study: There were acute and convalescent COVID-19 samples, and they came from the United States, Italy and Spain.

Germline V lookup: CDR1 SSHAT, CDR2 FNYEAQ (reference sequence). The CDR3 consists of 15 residues. Concerning this clone itself: A junction boundary mismatches the germline segment, possibly from a read error.

Assay: immunoSEQ multiplex PCR; the TCRdb copy retains only in-frame clones and omits some. The profile shows roughly 130,000 clones, 84% of them singletons. The TCR was taken from a man aged 25-45 years with COVID-19, enrolled during active disease. Specimen: peripheral blood. The J gene is TRBJ2-1, the V gene TRBV7-7; the match to TRBD2 covers 8 bases. The CDR3 sequence is CASSLDTGGGNEQFF. For the CDR3, the DNA is TGTGCTAGCAGCTTAGATACGGGAGGGGGCAATGAGCAGTTCTTC.